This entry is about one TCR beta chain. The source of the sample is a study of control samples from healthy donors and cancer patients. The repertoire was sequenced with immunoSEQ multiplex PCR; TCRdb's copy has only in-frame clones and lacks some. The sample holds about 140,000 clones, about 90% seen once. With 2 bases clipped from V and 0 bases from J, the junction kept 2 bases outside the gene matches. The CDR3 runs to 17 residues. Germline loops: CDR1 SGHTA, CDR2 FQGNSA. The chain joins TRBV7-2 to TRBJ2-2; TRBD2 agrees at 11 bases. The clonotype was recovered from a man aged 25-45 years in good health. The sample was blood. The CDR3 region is CASSLYSGGANTGELFF. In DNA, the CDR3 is TGTGCCAGCAGCTTATATAGCGGGGGGGCGAACACCGGGGAGCTGTTTTTT.